One and the same sample provided the 8 T cell receptor beta chains below, sequenced in a study of T cell changes during pregnancy in multiple sclerosis. Clones were sequenced by immunoSEQ multiplex PCR, and TCRdb holds only the in-frame ones, with some missing. Among around 88,000 clones listed, around 92% were seen once. The specimen was peripheral blood, collected in the first trimester of pregnancy. These TCRs come from a female donor with multiple sclerosis, enrolled in a pregnancy study.

The V and J genes are TRBV13 and TRBJ2-3; 8 bases fit TRBD1. V lost 5 bases, J lost 2 bases, and 18 bases stayed unmatched. Germline V gene lookup returns CDR1 PRHDT and CDR2 FYEKMQ (reference sequence). This CDR3 is 19 amino acids long. CDR3 sequence: CASSKGTGWRDHYTDTQYF. The CDR3 DNA reads TGTGCCAGCAGCAAAGGGACAGGTTGGAGGGACCACTACACAGATACGCAGTATTTT.

This chain's CDR3 is CASSDDEVGELFF. The CDR3 DNA follows: TGTGCCAGCAGTGATGACGAGGTCGGGGAGCTGTTTTTT. The chain employs TRBV6-4 and TRBJ2-2; no definite D call. The germline V gene has CDR1 MRHNA and CDR2 SNTAGT. The length of the CDR3 is 13 residues. The germline V and J ends were trimmed by 3 bases and 7 bases, with 9 bases remaining between them.

The CDR3 sequence: CASSSPFGTDTQYF. The CDR3 bases are TGCGCCAGCAGCTCCCCTTTCGGCACAGATACGCAGTATTTT. The chain is built from TRBV5-1 and TRBJ2-3, with D hard to call. Trimming left V 3 bases short and J 1 base short, with 9 bases between. This CDR3 has 14 residues. CDR1 is SGHRS and CDR2 is YFSETQ in the germline V gene.

V is TRBV5-4 and J is TRBJ1-2; tentatively, D is TRBD1 (6 bases). This CDR3 region has 16 residues. Germline V CDR1 and CDR2: SGHNT, YYREEE (reference sequence). Between the trimmed V and J ends, which lost 0 bases and 5 bases, there was a span of 17 bases. CDR3: CASSLGLWQGTYGYTF. The CDR3, as DNA: TGTGCCAGCAGCTTGGGCCTTTGGCAGGGGACATATGGCTACACCTTC.

The chain carries TRBV28 and TRBJ2-7; 7 bases match TRBD1. Looked up from germline, CDR1 is MDHEN and CDR2 is SYDVKM. The CDR3 is 12 residues long. The J segment lost 6 bases and the V segment lost 6 bases, leaving 5 bases of the junction unmatched. The CDR3 bases are TGTGCCAGCAGCGACACAGGGGTCGAGCAGTACTTC. Its protein is CASSDTGVEQYF.

V and J are TRBV28 and TRBJ2-2; a possible D gene is TRBD1 (6 bases). The germline V gene encodes CDR1 MDHEN and CDR2 SYDVKM. The CDR3 is 14 amino acids. Deletions cut 5 bases from V and 1 base from J, with 8 bases between. In DNA, the CDR3 is TGTGCCAGCAGTCAGACAGGGAACACCGGGGAGCTGTTTTTT. Residues: CASSQTGNTGELFF.

J is TRBJ2-7 and V is TRBV11-2; 8 positions match TRBD2. Germline loops: CDR1 SGHAT, CDR2 FQNNGV. This CDR3 has 14 amino acids. V shed 1 base, J shed 2 bases, and the junction held 1 base outside the gene matches. The CDR3 DNA is TGTGCCAGCAGCTTAGCGGGAGGGACCTACGAGCAGTACTTC. Its protein is CASSLAGGTYEQYF. Filled out from reference TRBV11-2 and TRBJ2-7, the complete variable domain reads EAGVAQSPRYKIIEKRQSVAFWCNPISGHATLYWYQQILGQGPKLLIQFQNNGVVDDSQLPKDRFSAERLKGVDSTLKIQPAKLEDSAVYLCASSLAGGTYEQYFGPGTRLTVT.

As regards this clone: No DNA is shown, since the ends of the CDR3 on it are uncertain; the CDR3 is the one TCRdb lists. V is TRBV7-2 and J is TRBJ1-1; the table's D call, TRBD1, has no DNA check behind it. Germline lookup yields CDR1 SGHTA and CDR2 FQGNSA. The CDR3 is 12 amino acids long, termini counted. CDR3 amino acids: CASSFGPGKAFF.